This TCR beta chain derives from a study of blood T cell repertoires in COVID-19. Background on the study: Spain, Italy and the United States supplied samples that represented acute and convalescent COVID-19.

Membership in each cohort depended on participant-reported clinical history. Source study methods: It was from reference gene primer amplification that nucleated cell counts were estimated. Assay: immunoSEQ multiplex PCR; the TCRdb copy retains only in-frame clones and omits some. Clonal size and the V and J genes are those of that table, whereas D and trimming came from the DNA. The sample shows roughly 160,000 clones, roughly four fifths of them seen only once. V was pared by 0 bases and J by 1 base, with 10 bases of the junction left unmatched. The CDR3 loop spans 19 amino acids. Germline values: CDR1 LNHNV, CDR2 YYDKDF (reference sequence).

The chain recombines TRBV15 with TRBJ2-5; 11 bases align to TRBD2. This sequence was found in a man in his fifties or sixties who had recovered from COVID-19. The source material was PBMCs or T cells enriched from blood (not recorded which). The CDR3 nucleotides are TGTGCCACCAGCAGAGATTTGGCCGTAGCGGGAGGGCGCCAAGAGACCCAGTACTTC. Amino acids: CATSRDLAVAGGRQETQYF.